This T cell receptor (beta chain) was sequenced during a study of Tregs in tolerant kidney transplant recipients. Notes on the study in general: Some patients' samples used different primers over time, so nucleotide sequences weren't comparable.

Germline lookup yields CDR1 MDHEN and CDR2 SYDVKM. The CDR3 is 14 amino acids. V was clipped by 3 bases and J by 5 bases, with 14 bases between them. Only in-frame clones appear in the TCRdb table, and some are missing; sequencing was by immunoSEQ multiplex PCR. The profile shows tens of thousands of clones, 75% to 95% of them singletons. Notes on this clone: Its target is not known.

V usage is TRBV28 and J usage is TRBJ2-7; possibly TRBD2 for D (6 bases). This clonotype was obtained from a human donor who received a combined kidney and bone marrow transplant. The material sequenced was Tregs from blood, taken before the transplant. In DNA form, the CDR3 reads TGTGCCAGCAGTTTTGCCGGGAGTGATGACGAGCAGTACTTC. It is translated as CASSFAGSDDEQYF.